This T cell receptor beta chain was sequenced in a study of blood T cells in healthy people across ages. The study's findings and limits: Because donor CMV status was unknown, expanded clonotype changes were possibly confounded.

This clonotype has a count of ten or more. Its target is unknown. Primed by a sample-barcoded 5' primer and a J-beta primer mix, a second PCR proceeded for about 7 to 11 cycles. MiXCR, applied by TCRdb to the 5' RACE reads, yields one record per CDR3 protein. The top ten clones hold approximately 15% of a sample with more than 800,000 distinct CDR3 sequences, roughly 26% of them seen once. This CDR3 is built from 11 residues. Trimming pared 6 bases from V and 3 bases from J, leaving 7 bases between. Germline lookup yields CDR1 DFQATT and CDR2 SNEGSKA (reference sequence). The receptor was derived from an elderly woman in good health. The chain is built from TRBV20-1 and TRBJ2-3; D unclear. The specimen was blood. The CDR3 spells CSALGTDTQYF. CDR3 bases: TGCAGTGCCCTCGGGACAGATACGCAGTATTTT.